This T cell receptor beta chain was identified in a study of T-cell reconstitution after alpha-beta-depleted transplantation in children. Whole-study findings and limits: Newly produced T cells mostly provided counts and TCRbeta diversity after one year, as hyperexpanded clones declined. Several hundred rapidly expanded clones from non-depleted graft cells reportedly supplied alpha-beta T cells about two months post-transplant.

V lost 3 bases to trimming and J lost 4 bases, with 16 bases between them. There are 15 residues in the CDR3. Per the germline V gene, CDR1 is SGHRS and CDR2 is YFSETQ. On this clonotype itself: Its target is unknown.

Unique molecular identifiers were incorporated during preparation of the TCRbeta library. Using its own MiXCR run on the PCR reads, TCRdb lists one record per CDR3 protein. The table shows about a million distinct CDR3 sequences, with roughly 29% occurring only once. This sample comprised PBMCs, mostly from graft donor cells, obtained 360 days after TCRalphabeta/CD19-depleted stem cell transplant. The clonotype comes from a boy younger than two who had a stem cell transplant for SCID, so the T cells may come from the graft donor. V is TRBV5-1 and J is TRBJ2-5; D is perhaps TRBD1 (5 bases). In DNA form, the CDR3 reads TGCGCCAGCAGCTCCCAAAGTGACAGACGAGAGACCCAGTACTTC. Translated, it gives CASSSQSDRRETQYF.